This entry features one T cell receptor beta chain sequence. What it binds is unknown. V gave up 6 bases and J gave up 3 bases, with 9 bases separating them. From germline, CDR1 is SNHLY and CDR2 FYNNEI. The CDR3 totals 12 residues. The data were taken from a study of T cell responses to AZD1222 COVID-19 vaccine. The data were produced by immunoSEQ multiplex PCR, yet TCRdb's version contains in-frame clones alone and is incomplete. The table shows about 96,000 clones, with about 90% occurring only once. General observations from the study: There were repertoire samples only from the period after the peak T cell response. Spike-wide coverage was observed for vaccine-associated CD4 TCRs, with dominant responses at 160-218 and 743-854. It was only a handful of AZD1222 recipients who were seropositive at baseline. Most donors were white British and more were female, and clonal diversity was possibly underestimated.

Specimen: peripheral blood, collected on day 0 of AZD1222 vaccination. This sequence was found in an adult in good health. The genes are TRBV2 and TRBJ2-7; D is undetermined. The CDR3 is CASRGWGYEQYF. CDR3 DNA: TGTGCCAGCAGAGGGTGGGGCTACGAGCAGTACTTC. The full variable domain, completed using reference TRBV2 and TRBJ2-7, is EPEVTQTPSHQVTQMGQEVILRCVPISNHLYFYWYRQILGQKVEFLVSFYNNEISEKSEIFDDQFSVERPDGSNFTLKIRSTKLEDSAMYFCASRGWGYEQYFGPGTRLTVT.